The clone carrying this TCR beta chain has just a few counts. This entry is derived from a study of patients and donors after allogeneic stem cell transplantation. The CDR3 length is 17 residues. J was trimmed by 6 bases and V by 0 bases; bases with no gene match: 14. Germline CDR1 SGHTA, CDR2 FQGNSA. One entry per CDR3 protein, called by TCRdb with MiXCR from the RT-PCR reads. This sample yields about a million distinct CDR3 sequences, of which under 20% are seen a single time; roughly 6.4% belongs to the top ten. The sequenced sample consisted of blood, either unsorted or a sorted T cell fraction (not recorded which). This sequence was found in a human donor who was either an allogeneic HSCT recipient or a stem cell or donor lymphocyte infusion donor (not recorded which). It is not recorded whose cells these are; they may come from a transplant donor. The rearrangement joins TRBV7-2 to TRBJ2-7, with TRBD1 matching over 7 bases. The CDR3 DNA reads TGTGCCAGCAGCTTAGCCCCTAGACAGGGCCCCGTCGGCGAGCAGTACTTC. Translated: CASSLAPRQGPVGEQYF.